This entry features one T cell receptor beta chain sequence. The antigen it recognizes is unknown. Per-base qualities were not stored, and no clone one base away is much larger. This specimen belongs to a study of shared clonotypes between healthy human individuals (dated by TCRdb to 2018 to 2021). Turning to the overall study: The cohort included three men and a couple of women between 18 and 49 years of age. For each donor, CD4 naive and CD4 memory were each given three plates, CD8 naive was given two plates, and CD8 memory was given one plate. To estimate repertoire size and how much clonotypes are shared between individuals, the study performed deep sequencing of blood TCR repertoires from about five healthy adults. To increase sequencing depth and limit assay-specific biases, different laboratories used diverse techniques to prepare libraries and sequence TCR repertoires. Per donor, leukapheresis produced somewhere between about 0.8 and 9 billion PBMCs.

Using the deep immunoSEQ assay, TCR CDR3 regions were amplified from genomic DNA by multiplex PCR. For each cell subset, the extracted genomic DNA was distributed evenly across all wells of several immunoSEQ 96-well plates, and each plate served as one replicate. Each replicate PCR for sorted subsets received around 200 ng genomic DNA, equal to tens of thousands of T cell genomes. Purified libraries were measured with a Qubit 3.0 fluorometer, size-checked on a Bioanalyzer 2100, and measured again with the KAPA Library Quantification kit. Each immunoSEQ 96-well plate was sequenced on its own single-read 150-cycle Illumina NextSeq 550 flow cell. Per the source publication's procedure: The immunoSEQ output contained only junctional sequences without quality scores, so filtering could not match that applied to full-length reads. Sequences were annotated with PyIR, a Python wrapper for IgBLAST v1.9, and V/J genes and CDR3 were assigned using IMGT germline references. Reads were filtered out if the reads had weak V/J assignments (E-value above 1e-6), no CDR3, stop codons, out-of-frame junctions, or ambiguous translated residues. V3J clonotypes were defined as sequences sharing an identical inferred V gene, J gene, and CDR3 amino acid sequence. Percentage overlap between repertoires was calculated by dividing the number of shared unique clonotypes by the size of the smaller repertoire. Three approaches were used to assess repertoire richness: RTK rarefaction, the Chao1 estimator, and Recon v2.1 estimates of unobserved clonotypes. For all TCRbeta clonotypes obtained by the gDNA method from a few donors, generation probabilities were computed with OLGA. TCRdb mirrors the immuneACCESS table, restricted to in-frame sequences. Some clones are absent from its copies; in checked studies, under half trace to an unresolved V gene, and the reason for the others is unknown. V, J and clone size are those of that table, while D and trimming were read from the DNA. In this sample the table shows about 2.1 million clones, under 95% of which occur a single time. Of the sample, about 1.8% falls within the top ten clones.

CD8 naive samples were CD45RO-negative cells positively selected for CCR7, giving a CD45RA+CCR7+ population that excluded TemRA cells. Donors were healthy HIV-negative adults with no recently reported acute infections or vaccinations. Every donor was a Caucasian adult living in Nashville, Tennessee, USA. Blood was obtained by leukapheresis, after which PBMCs were separated by Ficoll-Histopaque density gradient centrifugation and cryopreserved in liquid nitrogen vapor phase. Analytical flow cytometry was used to check the purity and quantity of every magnetically sorted T cell population. Genomic DNA was isolated from every sorted fraction and measured by UV absorbance on a Nanodrop 2000c. Looking up the germline V gene yields CDR1 SGHAT and CDR2 FQNNGV. The junction carries 15 bases between V and J, which are trimmed by 4 bases and 4 bases respectively. Spanning cysteine to phenylalanine, the CDR3 consists of 15 amino acids. Only CDR3 DNA is held: 45 bases, read in frame from base 1.

The paper as a whole reports these results and caveats: Larger estimated clonotype richness was generally found for naive subsets than for memory subsets. About 5% of naive CD4, around 3.6% of naive CD8, roughly 2.5% of memory CD4, and 0.4% of memory CD8 clonotypes were shared across a handful of donors. Because the study included only a small number of donors, the genetic and exposure-history diversity represented was limited. Rarefaction of sorted-subset datasets indicated incomplete sequencing despite the large sequencing depth. Clonotypes shared by all four sorted-subset donors showed higher generation probabilities than non-shared clonotypes. Pairwise subsampling led to the expectation that sequencing depth would affect the degree of clonotype sharing among donors. Sampling was limited to blood, and TCR repertoires in tissue likely differ from TCR repertoires in blood.

This chain is built from TRBV11-2 and TRBJ2-3; a tentative D call is TRBD1 (6 bases match). The receptor was isolated from a young man in good health. Some clones in this sample may be carry-over from other donors' samples. What was sequenced was naive CD8+ T cells from PBMCs. The label giving this sample's cell subset or site can be read as: CD45RA+CCR7+. The CDR3 protein sequence reads: CASSSRWGLADTQYF. The nucleotide sequence reads as follows: TGTGCCAGCAGCTCCCGCTGGGGGCTGGCAGATACGCAGTATTTT.